Listed here are 9 T cell receptor beta chains from one sample, sequenced in a study of T cells after yellow fever vaccination. TCRdb used MiXCR to reprocess the 5' RACE reads, holding one entry per CDR3 protein. The sample shows some 320,000 distinct CDR3 sequences, 8.7% of them seen only once. The starting material was PBMCs, obtained on the day of the first yellow fever vaccination. Receptor source: a man between 18 and 29 years old who received the YFV17D yellow fever vaccine.

The chain is built from TRBV5-4 and TRBJ2-5; unclear D gene. The germline CDR1 and CDR2 sequences are SGHNT and YYREEE (reference sequence). The CDR3 has 14 residues. Deletions cut 5 bases from V and 5 bases from J, with 16 bases between. The DNA for the CDR3 is TGTGCCAGCAGATCAGACTGGTCCAGGGAGACCCAGTACTTC. It is translated as CASRSDWSRETQYF.

This clonotype showed up many times. The chain uses TRBV12-3 or TRBV12-4 and TRBJ1-1; D possibly corresponds to TRBD1 (5 bases). The CDR3 has 13 amino acids. V lost 4 bases and J 1 base, leaving 7 bases between the germline ends. CDR3 sequence reads: CASSYTGNTEAFF. In nucleotides, the CDR3 is TGTGCCAGCAGTTACACAGGGAACACTGAAGCTTTCTTT.

This clonotype was observed at least ten times. V and J are TRBV29-1 and TRBJ2-3; 9 bases are a match to TRBD2. With V trimmed by 6 bases and J by 6 bases, 7 bases remained unmatched. This CDR3 contains 13 residues. CDR1 is SQVTM and CDR2 is ANQGSEA in the germline V gene. The CDR3 is CSVGRLAADTQYF. The CDR3 nucleotides are TGCAGCGTGGGTAGACTAGCGGCGGATACGCAGTATTTT.

Worth noting for this clonotype: This may be a read error: a much more frequent sequence differs by one nucleotide. The chain employs TRBV5-4 and TRBJ2-1; perhaps TRBD2 as D (5 bases). The CDR3 is 16 amino acids. Germline CDR1 and CDR2: SGHNT and YYREEE (reference sequence). The CDR3 sequence: CASSLNSGNYYNEQSF. The CDR3 nucleotides read TGTGCCAGCAGCTTGAACAGCGGCAACTACTACAATGAGCAGTCCTTC.

This clonotype appeared a few times. Written as DNA, the CDR3 is TGTGCCAGCAGCGTAGAGGCCAGCGGGCTAGACATTCAGTACTTC. Its translation: CASSVEASGLDIQYF. The chain couples TRBV9 to TRBJ2-4; D is perhaps TRBD2 (6 bases). This CDR3 region has 15 residues. V was pared by 0 bases and J by 8 bases, with 15 bases between. Germline lookup yields CDR1 SGDLS and CDR2 YYNGEE.

This clonotype was detected a few times. This chain links TRBV7-8 with TRBJ2-5; D unclear. The CDR3 is 15 amino acids. Germline V gene sequence: CDR1 SGHVS, CDR2 FQNEAQ. Trimming removed 2 bases from V and 0 bases from J, with 10 bases in between. This CDR3 reads CASSLIGLNQETQYF. DNA for the CDR3: TGTGCCAGCAGCTTAATAGGGTTGAACCAAGAGACCCAGTACTTC.

This clonotype has at least ten counts. The chain has TRBV15 and TRBJ1-5; perhaps TRBD1 as D (5 bases). Germline-derived CDR1 and CDR2 are LNHNV and YYDKDF (reference sequence). V lost 9 bases to trimming and J lost 2 bases, with 11 bases between them. The CDR3 sequence is 13 residues long. CDR3 sequence (DNA): TGTGCCACAGGGACCGGGGGCAATCAGCCCCAGCATTTT. This encodes CATGTGGNQPQHF.

This clonotype has only a few counts. This chain connects TRBV12-3 or TRBV12-4 to TRBJ2-7, with D unclear. This CDR3 region has 13 residues. V gave up 7 bases and J gave up 2 bases, with 12 bases separating them. The CDR3 nucleotides are TGTGCCAGCACATCTACGGGTACCTACGAGCAGTACTTC. Its protein product is CASTSTGTYEQYF.

The J gene is TRBJ2-5, the V gene TRBV6-6; D possibly corresponds to TRBD2 (6 bases). Trimming pared 8 bases from V and 6 bases from J, leaving 16 bases between. The CDR3 extends over 13 amino acids. Germline CDR1 and CDR2: MNHNY and SVGAGI (reference sequence). The CDR3 loop is CASGSWGEKTQYF. The CDR3 DNA is TGTGCCAGCGGATCCTGGGGGGAAAAGACCCAGTACTTC.